This TCR beta chain was profiled in a study of T cells in Graves' hyperthyroidism and ophthalmopathy. Study details: Peripheral blood was collected at initial diagnosis, before any treatment.

With respect to this clonotype: Its antigen is not known.

Participants, patients aged 18 to 65, had newly diagnosed hyperthyroidism with a duration under 2 months. The PBMCs studied were ones that came from roughly 11 ml fresh peripheral blood. Amplified TCR beta CDR3 regions derived from RNA transcripts. The study used the HTBI primer set for a first-round RT-PCR of the TCR CDR3. TCRdb re-called the multiplex PCR reads through MiXCR, storing one row per CDR3 protein. The table records approximately 360,000 distinct CDR3 sequences, approximately 14% of them present only once. Trimming removed 2 bases from V and 7 bases from J, with 12 bases in between. Germline CDR1 and CDR2: SQVTM and ANQGSEA. This CDR3 is 13 amino acids long. Study-level points and caveats: Median prediction lead before ophthalmopathy onset was 5.5 to 7 months with the model.

Sequencing was carried out using blood. The gene calls are TRBV29-1 and TRBJ2-1; D is perhaps TRBD2 (7 bases). The source is a woman aged 18-30 years with Graves' hyperthyroidism that later progressed to Graves' ophthalmopathy. The CDR3 DNA reads as TGCAGCGTTGAATGGGGGGGCCGGAATGAGCAGTTCTTC. Its translation is CSVEWGGRNEQFF.